Following are 5 T cell receptor beta chains from one sample sequenced in a study of tumor-infiltrating lymphocytes in localized non-small cell lung cancer. Sequenced by immunoSEQ multiplex PCR; TCRdb stores in-frame clones only, minus some. The sample yields around 17,000 clones, more than 60% seen once. The sequenced sample consisted of lung tumor tissue. The source of these receptors is a human donor with non-small cell lung cancer.

This chain joins TRBV6-1 and TRBJ2-1, with D possibly matching TRBD2 (5 bases). Trimming shortened V by 6 bases and J by 5 bases, and 14 bases separated the two germline ends. This CDR3 region has 14 residues. Germline loops: CDR1 MNHNS, CDR2 SASEGT. CDR3 region: CASRAPGSHNEQFF. The CDR3 DNA is TGTGCCAGCAGAGCCCCGGGGTCACACAATGAGCAGTTCTTC.

Details on this clone: Other DNA sequences within the sample encode an identical CDR3. The gene calls are TRBV15 and TRBJ1-5; D may be TRBD1 (6 bases). Per the germline V gene, CDR1 is LNHNV and CDR2 is YYDKDF (reference sequence). The CDR3 has 15 residues. With 0 bases removed from V and 0 bases from J, the gap between germline ends came to 6 bases. The DNA of the CDR3 is TGTGCCACCAGCAGAGACAGGGGTAGCAATCAGCCCCAGCATTTT. Its translation is CATSRDRGSNQPQHF.

In this sample, this clone turned up once. This chain uses TRBV7-2 with TRBJ2-1; possibly TRBD2 for D (5 bases). The germline gives CDR1 SGHTA, CDR2 FQGNSA. V was clipped by 1 base and J by 2 bases, with 9 bases between them. The CDR3 extends over 15 amino acids. CDR3 DNA: TGTGCCAGCAGCTTAGTTGTGACTACCTACAATGAGCAGTTCTTC. Its protein is CASSLVVTTYNEQFF.

The chain combines TRBV4-3 with TRBJ1-1, with 7 bases that match TRBD1. There are 17 residues in the CDR3. V lost 0 bases and J lost 5; bases outside the gene matches: 12. CDR1 is LGHNA, CDR2 YSLEER, per germline. DNA for the CDR3: TGCGCCAGCAGCCAAGATACCACAGGGGCCTTCGGGACTGAAGCTTTCTTT. Translated, it gives CASSQDTTGAFGTEAFF.

This clone came up once. The chain combines TRBV2 with TRBJ2-5; the D is unclear. In germline, CDR1 is SNHLY, CDR2 FYNNEI. Trimming shortened V by 4 bases and J by 8 bases, and 5 bases separated the two germline ends. The CDR3 is 10 amino acids. CDR3 sequence reads: CASSGVTQYF. The DNA of the CDR3 is TGTGCCAGCAGTGGGGTCACCCAGTACTTC.